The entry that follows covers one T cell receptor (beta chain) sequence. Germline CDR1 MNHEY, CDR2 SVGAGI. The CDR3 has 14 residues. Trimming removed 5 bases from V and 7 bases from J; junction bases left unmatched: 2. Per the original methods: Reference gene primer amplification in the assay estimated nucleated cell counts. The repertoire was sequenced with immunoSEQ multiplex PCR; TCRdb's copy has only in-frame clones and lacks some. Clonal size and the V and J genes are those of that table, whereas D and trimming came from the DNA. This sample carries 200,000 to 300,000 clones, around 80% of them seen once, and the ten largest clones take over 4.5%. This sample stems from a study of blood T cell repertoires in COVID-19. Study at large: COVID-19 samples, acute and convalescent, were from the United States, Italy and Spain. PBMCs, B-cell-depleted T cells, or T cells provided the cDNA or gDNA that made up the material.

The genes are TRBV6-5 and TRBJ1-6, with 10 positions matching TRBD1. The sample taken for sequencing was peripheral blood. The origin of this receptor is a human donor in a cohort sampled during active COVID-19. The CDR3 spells CASSRDRGNSPLHF. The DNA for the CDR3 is TGTGCCAGCAGTCGGGACAGGGGAAATTCACCCCTCCACTTT.